The 3 T cell receptor beta chains below all came from one sample that was sequenced in a study of HIV-infected children after antiretroviral therapy interruption. Treatment reported: PENTA 11 planned treatment interruption arm or continuous ART arm. A 3' RACE protocol on RNA, with unique molecular identifiers, produced the TCR library. TCRdb reprocessed the 3' RACE reads via MiXCR and lists one record per CDR3 protein. Counted here are about 89,000 distinct CDR3 sequences, roughly 6.4% occurring once; the ten biggest clones make up approximately 1.2%. The sequenced sample was CD45RA+ CD4+ T cells from PBMCs, pooled from several time points, obtained from a donor given antiretroviral therapy, either interrupted or continuous. As for subset: naive CD4+ CD45RA+ CD45RO- T cells. These receptors all come from a pool of human donors with HIV.

This clonotype was picked up a small number of times. This chain links TRBV19 with TRBJ2-3; D gene unclear. Germline V gene data show CDR1 as LNHDA and CDR2 as SQIVND (reference sequence). The V gene lost 1 base and the J gene lost 6 bases, with 5 bases spanning the gap. The CDR3 totals 12 residues. CDR3 in DNA: TGTGCCAGTAGTATAGGTCGCGATACGCAGTATTTT. Translation gives CASSIGRDTQYF.

The sample holds many counts of this clonotype. This chain links TRBV28 with TRBJ2-7, with no clear D. Per the germline V gene, CDR1 is MDHEN and CDR2 is SYDVKM. CDR3 length equals 12 residues. Trimming took 4 bases from V and 4 from J, leaving 8 bases between them. CDR3 sequence: CASSSPAYEQYF. The DNA for the CDR3 is TGTGCCAGCAGTTCCCCCGCGTACGAGCAGTACTTC.

This clonotype was seen many times. V and J are TRBV6-1 and TRBJ2-7; the match to TRBD1 covers 9 bases. V lost 6 bases to trimming and J lost 1 base; unmatched junction nucleotides: 7. CDR3 size: 15 residues. Germline V gene lookup returns CDR1 MNHNS and CDR2 SASEGT. The chain's CDR3 is CASRADRGRSYEQYF. The CDR3 nucleotides are TGTGCCAGCAGGGCGGACAGGGGCCGTTCCTACGAGCAGTACTTC.